This T cell receptor (beta chain) was observed in a study of cytomegalovirus exposure and HLA in healthy donors. For the study at large: Of all 400 or so donors who were genotyped, about 84% belonged to the Caucasian-associated ancestry cluster.

The length of the CDR3 is 12 residues. Germline V gene data show CDR1 as SQVTM and CDR2 as ANQGSEA. V dropped 4 bases and J dropped 3 bases, with 10 bases sitting between them. The PCR had 60 Vbeta and 13 Jbeta primers. Repertoires were generated with immunoSEQ multiplex PCR, while TCRdb's copy carries only in-frame clones and drops some. The profile covers approximately 110,000 clones, with 65% to 85% appearing a single time and around 0.24% taken by the ten largest. The V gene is TRBV29-1, the J gene TRBJ2-7; D remains unclear. The sequenced sample consisted of PBMCs. The sequence was collected from a man aged 50 to 60 in good health and CMV-seronegative. CDR3 DNA: TGCAGCGTTGCGAATAGTAACTACGAGCAGTACTTC. Amino acid sequence: CSVANSNYEQYF.